The 28 T cell receptor beta chains below come from one sample, sequenced in a study of blood T cell repertoires in COVID-19. Sequenced by immunoSEQ multiplex PCR; TCRdb stores in-frame clones only, minus some. This sample yields 130,000 to 150,000 clones, of which around three quarters are seen a single time; roughly 3.5% belongs to the top ten. Sequenced: peripheral blood. Every receptor here comes from a man between 60 and 75 years old with acute or convalescent COVID-19.

This clone has only one observation. This may arise from a read error, as a much more abundant clone is one base away. The chain combines TRBV3-1 (or the pseudogene TRBV3-2) with TRBJ2-1, with TRBD2 matching 8 bases. Germline V gene data show CDR1 as LGHDT and CDR2 as YNNKEL (reference sequence). V was pared by 3 bases and J by 0 bases, with 16 bases of the junction left unmatched. The CDR3 runs 20 residues. The CDR3 region has the DNA TGTGCCAGCAGCCATGTGGGGGGGACGGGTAGCGGGGCCTCCTACAATGAGCAGTTCTTC. Protein: CASSHVGGTGSGASYNEQFF.

This clone was seen a handful of times. The V gene is TRBV28, the J gene TRBJ1-1; 12 nucleotides agree with TRBD1. Germline assignment: CDR1 MDHEN and CDR2 SYDVKM. V was clipped by 6 bases and J by 10 bases; unmatched bases: 18. This CDR3 comprises 17 residues. CDR3 sequence reads: CASSVKPGQGAIHGAFF. The CDR3 bases are TGTGCCAGCAGCGTTAAACCGGGACAGGGGGCGATCCACGGAGCTTTCTTT. Full variable domain (rest looked up from reference TRBV28 and TRBJ1-1): DVKVTQSSRYLVKRTGEKVFLECVQDMDHENMFWYRQDPGLGLRLIYFSYDVKMKEKGDIPEGYSVSREKKERFSLILESASTNQTSMYLCASSVKPGQGAIHGAFFGQGTRLTVV.

The chain joins TRBV5-1 to TRBJ1-6; D is undetermined. Trimming stripped 0 bases from V and 0 bases from J, with 4 bases between. From germline, CDR1 is SGHRS and CDR2 YFSETQ. This CDR3 spans 15 amino acids. CDR3 region: CASSLDSSYNSPLHF. Here the CDR3 DNA reads TGCGCCAGCAGCTTGGATAGCTCCTATAATTCACCCCTCCACTTT.

This clone turned up a few times. This chain connects TRBV6-2 or TRBV6-3 to TRBJ2-1, with 9 bases matching TRBD2. With V trimmed by 3 bases and J by 12 bases, 6 bases remained unmatched. The CDR3 totals 13 residues. The germline V gene encodes CDR1 MNHEY and CDR2 SVGEGT. CDR3: CASSYAGTSLQFF. The CDR3 nucleotides read TGTGCCAGCAGTTATGCCGGGACTAGCTTGCAGTTCTTC.

The rearrangement joins TRBV2 to TRBJ2-2, with 8 bases aligning to TRBD2. This CDR3 has 15 amino acids. V lost 4 bases, J lost 1 base, and 2 bases stayed unmatched. CDR1 SNHLY and CDR2 FYNNEI come from the germline V gene. CDR3 nucleotides: TGTGCCAGCAGTGCTACTAGCGGGAACACCGGGGAGCTGTTTTTT. Amino acid sequence: CASSATSGNTGELFF.

The chain employs TRBV14 and TRBJ2-1; 7 bases line up with TRBD2. Germline trimming cut 4 bases from V and 0 bases from J; bases unmatched to any gene: 15. This CDR3 has 19 amino acids. The germline CDR1 and CDR2 sequences are SGHDN and FVKESK. In DNA, the CDR3 is TGTGCCAGCAGCCCCTACCTGGGACTAATTACCGGCTCCTACAATGAGCAGTTCTTC. It encodes CASSPYLGLITGSYNEQFF.

The rearrangement joins TRBV5-1 to TRBJ2-5; the match to TRBD2 covers 11 bases. J was trimmed by 1 base and V by 4 bases; bases with no gene match: 6. CDR1 and CDR2 from the germline V gene are SGHRS and YFSETQ. The CDR3 has 16 amino acids. As DNA, the CDR3 is TGCGCCAGCAGCCTGGGACTAGCGGAGATCCAAGAGACCCAGTACTTC. Translating gives CASSLGLAEIQETQYF.

In its sample, this clone was seen once. The J gene is TRBJ2-5, the V gene TRBV14, with D maybe TRBD2 (5 bases). V shed 10 bases and J shed 1 base, with 16 bases lying between them. CDR3 size: 14 residues. Germline values: CDR1 SGHDN, CDR2 FVKESK. The CDR3 here is CATSGKGLQETQYF. In DNA, the CDR3 is TGTGCCACCTCGGGGAAGGGCCTCCAAGAGACCCAGTACTTC.

This chain uses TRBV7-2 with TRBJ2-5, with 11 bases aligning to TRBD1. This CDR3 has 18 residues. Trimming took 2 bases from V and 4 from J; bases not matched to a gene: 12. In germline, CDR1 is SGHTA, CDR2 FQGNSA. Here the CDR3 reads CASSLRGPGQGAGETQYF. The CDR3 nucleotides read TGTGCCAGCAGCTTAAGGGGGCCCGGACAGGGGGCCGGAGAGACCCAGTACTTC.

The sample holds a few counts of this clone. The V call is TRBV7-2, the J call TRBJ1-5; D might be TRBD1 (5 bases). Per the germline V gene, CDR1 is SGHTA and CDR2 is FQGNSA. The CDR3 contains 16 residues. Trimming took 2 bases from V and 1 from J, leaving 12 bases between them. Here the CDR3 DNA reads TGTGCCAGCAGCTTAATGGGGGGGAACAGCAATCAGCCCCAGCATTTT. This gives the protein CASSLMGGNSNQPQHF.

The chain recombines TRBV18 with TRBJ2-7, with 9 bases lining up with TRBD1. Per germline, CDR1 KGHSH and CDR2 LQKENI. V trimming: 5 bases; J trimming: 1 base; junction bases outside the gene matches: 6. The CDR3 spans 15 residues. The CDR3 here is CASSDGQGRSYEQYF. The CDR3 bases are TGTGCCAGCTCAGATGGACAGGGGCGATCCTACGAGCAGTACTTC.

The rearrangement joins TRBV9 to TRBJ2-7; 7 nucleotides agree with TRBD1. Unmatched junction bases numbered 6, after V lost 2 bases and J lost 1 base. The CDR3 length is 15 residues. The germline CDR1 and CDR2 sequences are SGDLS and YYNGEE. The CDR3 spells CASSVGGQASYEQYF. CDR3 in DNA: TGTGCCAGCAGCGTCGGAGGACAGGCGTCCTACGAGCAGTACTTC.

V is TRBV15 and J is TRBJ1-2; a possible D gene is TRBD1 (5 bases). V was trimmed by 0 bases and J by 4 bases, leaving 9 bases between them. Germline loops: CDR1 LNHNV, CDR2 YYDKDF (reference sequence). The length of the CDR3 is 14 residues. The CDR3 nucleotides are TGTGCCACCAGCAGAGATGGGGGGACCTATGGCTACACCTTC. This encodes CATSRDGGTYGYTF. Full variable domain (outside the CDR3, taken from reference TRBV15 and TRBJ1-2): DAMVIQNPRYQVTQFGKPVTLSCSQTLNHNVMYWYQQKSSQAPKLLFHYYDKDFNNEADTPDNFQSRRPNTSFCFLDIRSPGLGDTAMYLCATSRDGGTYGYTFGSGTRLTVV.

Concerning this clone itself: The sample carries other DNA sequences with the same CDR3. The rearrangement links TRBV18 to TRBJ1-1; 7 bases fit TRBD1. The length of the CDR3 is 14 residues. Germline V gene sequence: CDR1 KGHSH, CDR2 LQKENI. V lost 1 base and J lost 1; bases outside the gene matches: 0. Written as DNA, the CDR3 is TGTGCCAGCTCACCACAGGGGGCGAACACTGAAGCTTTCTTT. Its translation: CASSPQGANTEAFF.

The chain employs TRBV27 and TRBJ2-3; 7 bases agree with TRBD2. The germline V gene has CDR1 MNHEY and CDR2 SMNVEV (reference sequence). V shed 0 bases and J 4 bases; nucleotides not matched to a gene: 13. The CDR3 extends over 18 amino acids. In DNA, the CDR3 is TGTGCCAGCAGTTTATCTGACCGGCGGGAGCCCAAGTCAGATACGCAGTATTTT. Translating gives CASSLSDRREPKSDTQYF.

This clone was found a few times. The CDR3 loop reads CATQTGRGGYTF. The CDR3 DNA follows: TGTGCCACCCAGACAGGGCGTGGTGGCTACACCTTC. The chain links TRBV19 to TRBJ1-2; TRBD1 agrees at 7 bases. J gave up 7 bases and V 10 bases, and 9 bases lay outside the gene matches. The germline gives CDR1 LNHDA, CDR2 SQIVND (reference sequence). The CDR3 is 12 amino acids.

J is TRBJ1-1 and V is TRBV19, with D possibly TRBD1 on 5 matching bases. CDR1 and CDR2 from the germline V gene are LNHDA and SQIVND (reference sequence). The V end was cut by 6 bases, the J end by 4 bases, with 12 bases between. CDR3 length: 13 amino acids. The CDR3 sequence is CASRNRQATEAFF. In DNA form, the CDR3 reads TGTGCCAGTAGGAACAGGCAGGCCACTGAAGCTTTCTTT.

The chain recombines TRBV3-1 (or the pseudogene TRBV3-2) with TRBJ2-5; a weak D match, TRBD2 (6 bases). The CDR3 extends over 15 amino acids. The germline V and J ends were trimmed by 0 bases and 5 bases, with 13 bases remaining between them. Germline V gene lookup returns CDR1 LGHDT and CDR2 YNNKEL (reference sequence). In nucleotides, the CDR3 is TGTGCCAGCAGCCAAGAGGGGCGGGAAGGGGAGACCCAGTACTTC. Its translation is CASSQEGREGETQYF.

The chain uses TRBV28 and TRBJ1-1; possibly TRBD1 for D (5 bases). CDR3 length: 13 residues. Trimming took off 6 bases at V and 4 bases at J, with 12 bases between the two ends. The germline CDR1 and CDR2 sequences are MDHEN and SYDVKM. CDR3 loop: CASSPPGGTEAFF. The DNA for the CDR3 is TGTGCCAGCAGCCCACCGGGGGGCACTGAAGCTTTCTTT.

The rearrangement uses TRBV28 and TRBJ2-7; 7 nucleotides align to TRBD1. J gave up 0 bases and V 3 bases, and 5 bases lay outside the gene matches. The CDR3 is 15 amino acids. Germline V gene lookup returns CDR1 MDHEN and CDR2 SYDVKM. The CDR3, as DNA: TGTGCCAGCAGTTTTCTCCGGGACAGCTCCTACGAGCAGTACTTC. Translation gives CASSFLRDSSYEQYF.

The V call is TRBV28, the J call TRBJ1-4, with 8 nucleotides matching TRBD1. Losses at the gene ends were 5 bases for V and 6 bases for J; bases not matched to a gene: 8. There are 15 residues in the CDR3. Germline CDR1 and CDR2: MDHEN and SYDVKM. For the CDR3, the DNA is TGTGCCAGCAGTCCCCTGACAGGGGAGGATGAAAAACTGTTTTTT. This sequence encodes CASSPLTGEDEKLFF.

The gene calls are TRBV11-2 and TRBJ2-5, with D perhaps TRBD2 (7 bases). V lost 4 bases to trimming and J lost 2 bases, with 14 bases between them. The germline V gene encodes CDR1 SGHAT and CDR2 FQNNGV. CDR3 size: 15 residues. This chain's CDR3 is CASSSQGREQETQYF. The CDR3 DNA is TGTGCCAGCAGCTCCCAGGGGCGGGAGCAAGAGACCCAGTACTTC.

The chain recombines TRBV19 with TRBJ2-3; 11 bases map to TRBD2. Germline assignment: CDR1 LNHDA and CDR2 SQIVND (reference sequence). Losses at the gene ends were 7 bases for V and 6 bases for J; bases not matched to a gene: 9. CDR3 length: 15 residues. The CDR3: CASKAVAGGPDTQYF. CDR3 nucleotide sequence: TGTGCCAGTAAAGCAGTAGCGGGAGGGCCTGATACGCAGTATTTT.

V gene TRBV11-2 combines with J gene TRBJ2-5, with TRBD2 matching 13 bases. The CDR3 sequence is 16 residues long. Losses at the gene ends were 5 bases for V and 5 bases for J; bases not matched to a gene: 8. Germline loops: CDR1 SGHAT, CDR2 FQNNGV. The CDR3: CASSLGTSGTGETQYF. Written as DNA, the CDR3 is TGTGCCAGCAGCCTCGGGACTAGCGGGACGGGGGAGACCCAGTACTTC.

This rearrangement joins TRBV6-5 to TRBJ1-1; TRBD1 matches 8 bases. CDR3 size: 14 residues. CDR1 is MNHEY and CDR2 is SVGAGI in the germline V gene. V was clipped by 6 bases and J by 4 bases; unmatched bases: 7. The CDR3 DNA reads as TGTGCCAGCAGACGAGGACAGGGAGGCACTGAAGCTTTCTTT. The encoded protein is CASRRGQGGTEAFF.

The chain couples TRBV6-2 or TRBV6-3 to TRBJ2-4; 8 bases match TRBD1. After removal of 6 bases from V and 7 bases from J, the junction contained 11 bases not matched to a gene. Germline V gene sequence: CDR1 MNHEY, CDR2 SVGEGT. The CDR3 extends over 15 amino acids. For the CDR3, the DNA is TGTGCCAGCAGCCCCGGACAGGGAGTAAGGAACATTCAGTACTTC. Amino acid sequence: CASSPGQGVRNIQYF.

The chain combines TRBV29-1 with TRBJ2-7, with a possible D match to TRBD2 (5 bases). Germline CDR1 and CDR2: SQVTM and ANQGSEA. Trimming shortened V by 0 bases and J by 7 bases, and 13 bases separated the two germline ends. CDR3 length: 13 residues. CDR3 nucleotide sequence: TGCAGCGTTGAAGATGGGGAGCTACGAGAGCAGTACTTC. Amino acid sequence: CSVEDGELREQYF.

This sequence joins TRBV19 and TRBJ1-5; no definite D call. Trimming pared 6 bases from V and 0 bases from J, leaving 12 bases between. This CDR3 is 15 amino acids long. The germline V gene encodes CDR1 LNHDA and CDR2 SQIVND (reference sequence). In DNA, the CDR3 is TGTGCCAGTAGGCCCACTTTGAATAGCAATCAGCCCCAGCATTTT. It yields the protein CASRPTLNSNQPQHF.